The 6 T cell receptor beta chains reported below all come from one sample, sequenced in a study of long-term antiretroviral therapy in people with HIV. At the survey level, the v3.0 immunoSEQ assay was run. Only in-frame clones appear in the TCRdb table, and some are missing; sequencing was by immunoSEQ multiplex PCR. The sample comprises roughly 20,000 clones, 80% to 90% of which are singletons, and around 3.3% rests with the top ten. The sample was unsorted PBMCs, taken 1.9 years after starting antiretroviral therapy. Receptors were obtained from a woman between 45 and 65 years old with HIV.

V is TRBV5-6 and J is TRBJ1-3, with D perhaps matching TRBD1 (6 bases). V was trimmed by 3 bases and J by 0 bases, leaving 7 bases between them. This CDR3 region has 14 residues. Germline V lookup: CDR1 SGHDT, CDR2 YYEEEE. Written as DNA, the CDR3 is TGTGCCAGCAGCTGGACAGACTCTGGAAACACCATATATTTT. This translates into CASSWTDSGNTIYF.

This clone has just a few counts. CDR3 DNA sequence: TGTGCCAGCAGTTTAAGGGGGCCAACCTACGAGCAGTACTTC. Translated, it gives CASSLRGPTYEQYF. The chain recombines TRBV27 with TRBJ2-7, with 7 bases that match TRBD1. Germline V gene data show CDR1 as MNHEY and CDR2 as SMNVEV (reference sequence). The ends lost 2 bases at V and 2 bases at J; junction bases unmatched: 3. The CDR3 contains 14 residues.

The CDR3 DNA follows: TGTGCCAGCAGTTACACCCTGGCGAGGTCCAATGAGCAGTTCTTC. This translates into CASSYTLARSNEQFF. This rearrangement joins TRBV6-5 to TRBJ2-1; D is undetermined. CDR3 size: 15 residues. Between the trimmed V and J ends, which lost 2 bases and 6 bases, there was a span of 14 bases. Per germline, CDR1 MNHEY and CDR2 SVGAGI.

The CDR3 DNA reads TGTGCCAGCAGCCCCCGAGTGGACAGGGAGACCGGGGAGCTGTTTTTT. This codes for CASSPRVDRETGELFF. The V call is TRBV7-3, the J call TRBJ2-2; 8 bases are shared with TRBD1. J gave up 5 bases and V 5 bases, and 10 bases lay outside the gene matches. The CDR3 is made up of 16 amino acids. Looked up from germline, CDR1 is SGHTA and CDR2 is FQGTGA.

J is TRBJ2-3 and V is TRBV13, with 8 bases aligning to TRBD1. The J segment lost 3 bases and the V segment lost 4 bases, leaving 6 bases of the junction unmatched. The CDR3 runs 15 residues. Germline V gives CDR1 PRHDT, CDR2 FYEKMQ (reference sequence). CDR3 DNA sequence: TGTGCCAGCAGCTCGGACAGGGACAGAACAGATACGCAGTATTTT. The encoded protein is CASSSDRDRTDTQYF.

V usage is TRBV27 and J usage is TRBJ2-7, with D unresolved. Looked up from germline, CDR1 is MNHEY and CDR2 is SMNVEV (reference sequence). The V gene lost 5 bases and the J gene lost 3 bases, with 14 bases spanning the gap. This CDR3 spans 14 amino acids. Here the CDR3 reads CASSPPGAIYEQYF. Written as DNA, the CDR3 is TGTGCCAGCAGTCCGCCCGGAGCAATCTACGAGCAGTACTTC.